The 26 T cell receptor beta chains below all came from one sample that was sequenced in a study of CD8 T cells in ankylosing spondylitis (dated by TCRdb to the late 2010s). Results and caveats for the whole study, not just this receptor: Blood from ankylosing spondylitis patients appeared to be characterized by a TCR beta motif composed of roughly 8 highly homologous amino acid variants.

The library was generated by 5' RACE. TCRdb names Illumina HiSeq 2500 as the instrument used. Clones were called with MiXCR by TCRdb after fastp trimmed the public reads at Q25, and only in-frame beta chains were retained. Each entry is one CDR3 protein sequence, shown with its most common DNA and genes. In all, the sample holds fewer than 650,000 distinct CDR3 sequences, and 10% to 15% of those were seen once. The ten largest account for 6.8% of the sample. These receptors' targets are unknown. Sequenced sample: blood, either unsorted or a sorted T cell fraction (not recorded which). These receptors were obtained from a male donor with ankylosing spondylitis.

This clonotype was picked up many times. The chain joins TRBV10-3 to TRBJ2-1, with 9 bases lining up with TRBD2. CDR1 ENHRY and CDR2 SYGVKD come from the germline V gene. The CDR3 runs 14 residues. Trimming took 10 bases from V and 1 from J; bases not matched to a gene: 5. The CDR3 DNA reads as TGTGCCACCAGACTAGCGGCATCCTACAATGAGCAGTTCTTC. This codes for CATRLAASYNEQFF.

This clonotype was detected many times. The genes are TRBV25-1 and TRBJ2-1; D gene ambiguous. Trimming took off 4 bases at V and 6 bases at J, with 7 bases between the two ends. CDR1 is MGHDK, CDR2 SYGVNS, per germline. This CDR3 spans 12 amino acids. Here the CDR3 DNA reads TGTGCCAGCAGTGCTGGTTTCAATGAGCAGTTCTTC. Its translation is CASSAGFNEQFF.

This clonotype was counted ten times or more. The J gene is TRBJ2-5, the V gene TRBV9; D is uncertain. CDR1 SGDLS and CDR2 YYNGEE come from the germline V gene. This CDR3 comprises 13 residues. Trimming left V 0 bases short and J 4 bases short, with 7 bases between. The chain's CDR3 is CASSVELGETQYF. CDR3 coding DNA: TGTGCCAGCAGCGTAGAGTTGGGAGAGACCCAGTACTTC.

This clonotype was seen repeatedly, ten times or more. The chain couples TRBV29-1 to TRBJ1-2; D gene ambiguous. The CDR3 covers 13 residues. Germline loops: CDR1 SQVTM, CDR2 ANQGSEA. V was shortened by 1 base and J by 2 bases, with 8 bases between the two germline ends. CDR3 bases: TGCAGCGTTGAAGGTTATGAGAACTATGGCTACACCTTC. Protein: CSVEGYENYGYTF. Filled out from reference TRBV29-1 and TRBJ1-2, the complete variable domain reads SAVISQKPSRDICQRGTSLTIQCQVDSQVTMMFWYRQQPGQSLTLIATANQGSEATYESGFVIDKFPISRPNLTFSTLTVSNMSPEDSSIYLCSVEGYENYGYTFGSGTRLTVV.

In its sample, this clonotype was seen a few times. This chain uses TRBV3-1 with TRBJ2-3, with 8 bases identical to TRBD2. The CDR3 is 16 amino acids. The ends lost 0 bases at V and 5 bases at J; junction bases unmatched: 7. Germline CDR1 is LGHDT and CDR2 is YNNKEL (reference sequence). The CDR3 DNA reads TGTGCCAGCAGCCAAGAGGCGGTAGCGGGACAAGATACGCAGTATTTT. It codes for CASSQEAVAGQDTQYF.

The V gene is TRBV5-1, the J gene TRBJ2-3; 7 nucleotides agree with TRBD1. Germline V gene lookup returns CDR1 SGHRS and CDR2 YFSETQ. The CDR3 length is 19 residues. Trimming at V came to 0 bases and at J to 2 bases, leaving 15 bases not matched to a gene. CDR3 in amino acids: CASSLAGTATLSITDTQYF. The CDR3 DNA follows: TGCGCCAGCAGCTTGGCAGGGACAGCAACCCTCTCAATCACAGATACGCAGTATTTT.

This clonotype was seen ten or more times. This sequence joins TRBV12-3 or TRBV12-4 and TRBJ2-2; TRBD2 matches 8 bases. Trimming removed 5 bases from V and 10 bases from J; junction bases left unmatched: 3. This CDR3 is built from 12 residues. CDR3 bases: TGTGCCAGCAGTCCAGCGGGAGTGGAGCTGTTTTTT. Residues: CASSPAGVELFF.

A few counts support this clonotype. The V call is TRBV29-1, the J call TRBJ2-7; D could derive from TRBD1 or TRBD2 (7 bases each). Germline lookup yields CDR1 SQVTM and CDR2 ANQGSEA. The CDR3 has 14 residues. The ends were cut back, 4 bases at V and 4 bases at J, with 17 bases in the middle. This CDR3 reads CSVGGGTVPYEQYF. The DNA of the CDR3 is TGCAGCGTTGGGGGGGGGACAGTTCCATACGAGCAGTACTTC.

This clonotype was seen a handful of times. The chain is built from TRBV7-2 and TRBJ2-5, with D perhaps matching TRBD2 (6 bases). With 3 bases removed from V and 0 bases from J, the gap between germline ends came to 11 bases. The CDR3 is 15 residues long. Germline CDR1 and CDR2: SGHTA and FQGNSA. This chain's CDR3 is CASSFPRGYQETQYF. DNA of the CDR3: TGTGCCAGCAGCTTCCCTCGGGGGTACCAAGAGACCCAGTACTTC.

V usage is TRBV7-2 and J usage is TRBJ2-7, with 7 positions matching TRBD1. The CDR3 runs to 15 residues. V trimming: 7 bases; J trimming: 4 bases; junction bases outside the gene matches: 13. The germline V gene encodes CDR1 SGHTA and CDR2 FQGNSA. DNA of the CDR3: TGTGCCAGCACCAAACGATGGGACAGCCCTTACGAGCAGTACTTC. Encoded protein: CASTKRWDSPYEQYF.

The V and J genes are TRBV7-7 and TRBJ2-7, with D uncertain. The germline gives CDR1 SSHAT, CDR2 FNYEAQ (reference sequence). This CDR3 is 13 amino acids long. Trimming took off 5 bases at V and 7 bases at J, with 15 bases between the two ends. The CDR3 spells CASSGRADGEQYF. CDR3 bases: TGTGCCAGCAGCGGACGGGCAGATGGGGAGCAGTACTTC.

This clonotype has more than one count but fewer than ten. V gene TRBV5-1 combines with J gene TRBJ1-1; D not certain. The CDR3 consists of 14 residues. Between the trimmed V and J ends, which lost 1 base and 2 bases, there was a span of 9 bases. The germline V gene has CDR1 SGHRS and CDR2 YFSETQ. Here the CDR3 DNA reads TGCGCCAGCAGCTTGTACAGTCAAAACACTGAAGCTTTCTTT. It is translated as CASSLYSQNTEAFF.

The chain has TRBV7-9 and TRBJ1-1, with TRBD1 matching over 7 bases. V was pared by 3 bases and J by 6 bases, with 4 bases of the junction left unmatched. This CDR3 contains 13 residues. Germline CDR1 and CDR2: SEHNR and FQNEAQ (reference sequence). The CDR3 coding sequence is TGTGCCAGCAGCTTCACAGGGGAGGCTGAAGCTTTCTTT. Its translation: CASSFTGEAEAFF.

The chain recombines TRBV19 with TRBJ1-1; no reliable D call. Germline lookup yields CDR1 LNHDA and CDR2 SQIVND (reference sequence). The length of the CDR3 is 15 residues. The V end was cut by 7 bases, the J end by 3 bases, with 18 bases between. The CDR3 DNA is TGTGCCAGTATGTCGTGGGGAGGGATGGACACTGAAGCTTTCTTT. Its translation: CASMSWGGMDTEAFF.

A few counts support this clonotype. The V call is TRBV20-1, the J call TRBJ2-3; D is uncertain. Trimming took off 3 bases at V and 0 bases at J, with 16 bases between the two ends. There are 16 residues in the CDR3. Germline V gives CDR1 DFQATT, CDR2 SNEGSKA (reference sequence). The CDR3 spells CSASSPGGSSTDTQYF. The CDR3 DNA is TGCAGTGCTAGTTCTCCGGGCGGTTCAAGCACAGATACGCAGTATTTT.

This clonotype showed up many times. This rearrangement joins TRBV11-2 to TRBJ2-5; possible D gene TRBD2, 6 bases. The V gene lost 5 bases and the J gene lost 7 bases, with 11 bases spanning the gap. This CDR3 has 12 residues. Per germline, CDR1 SGHAT and CDR2 FQNNGV. For the CDR3, the DNA is TGTGCCAGCAGCGTCAACGGGGGGACCCAGTACTTC. It yields the protein CASSVNGGTQYF.

This clonotype came up a few times. The V gene is TRBV5-1, the J gene TRBJ2-7; the match to TRBD2 covers 12 bases. Trimming at V came to 0 bases and at J to 2 bases, leaving 12 bases not matched to a gene. The CDR3 contains 19 residues. Germline V gene data show CDR1 as SGHRS and CDR2 as YFSETQ. CDR3 loop: CASSLAKVLRTSGTYEQYF. CDR3 nucleotides: TGCGCCAGCAGCTTGGCCAAAGTTTTGAGGACTAGCGGGACCTACGAGCAGTACTTC.

The chain uses TRBV20-1 and TRBJ2-7; 11 bases align to TRBD2. The V segment lost 3 bases and the J segment 6 bases; nucleotides outside the gene matches: 7. Per the germline V gene, CDR1 is DFQATT and CDR2 is SNEGSKA (reference sequence). CDR3 length equals 14 residues. In nucleotides, the CDR3 is TGCAGTGCTAGTTCCTTAGCGGGAGGGTTCGAGCAGTACGTC. It yields the protein CSASSLAGGFEQYV.

Only a few counts were recorded for this clonotype. V gene TRBV7-8 combines with J gene TRBJ2-1; D gene ambiguous. The ends were cut back, 5 bases at V and 5 bases at J, with 16 bases in the middle. Germline V lookup: CDR1 SGHVS, CDR2 FQNEAQ. The CDR3 consists of 15 residues. The CDR3 DNA reads as TGTGCCAGCAGCGAACTCGTACGGGCGAACAATGAGCAGTTCTTC. Translated: CASSELVRANNEQFF.

This clonotype has a count of ten or more. The chain recombines TRBV6-1 with TRBJ2-2, with a weak D call TRBD1 (5 bases). The CDR3 has 13 amino acids. Trimming shortened V by 5 bases and J by 4 bases, and 8 bases separated the two germline ends. The germline gives CDR1 MNHNS, CDR2 SASEGT. The chain's CDR3 is CASSQGSTGELFF. The CDR3 nucleotides are TGTGCCAGCAGTCAGGGCAGCACCGGGGAGCTGTTTTTT.

The chain carries TRBV20-1 and TRBJ2-5; D call uncertain. CDR3 size: 12 residues. Trimming cost V 4 bases and J 5 bases, with 11 bases left between them. The germline gives CDR1 DFQATT, CDR2 SNEGSKA (reference sequence). The CDR3 DNA follows: TGCAGTGCTATTCGGGCGGCGGAGACCCAGTACTTC. Amino acid sequence: CSAIRAAETQYF.

This clonotype has at least ten counts. The chain joins TRBV4-2 to TRBJ2-2, with D perhaps TRBD2 (5 bases). Germline CDR1 and CDR2: LGHNA and YNFKEQ. This CDR3 region has 15 residues. Trimming took off 5 bases at V and 6 bases at J, with 16 bases between the two ends. DNA of the CDR3: TGTGCCAGCAGCGACTACTTTAAGGATCCCGGGGAGCTGTTTTTT. The encoded protein is CASSDYFKDPGELFF.

The chain has TRBV15 and TRBJ2-1; D is perhaps TRBD1 (6 bases). CDR1 is LNHNV, CDR2 YYDKDF, per germline (reference sequence). The germline V and J ends were trimmed by 0 bases and 6 bases, with 15 bases remaining between them. There are 16 residues in the CDR3. The CDR3 here is CATSRDLDSQANEQFF. In DNA, the CDR3 is TGTGCCACCAGCAGAGATTTGGACAGCCAAGCCAATGAGCAGTTCTTC.

The chain employs TRBV5-1 and TRBJ1-1; D is unresolved. The CDR3 is 13 residues long. Germline loops: CDR1 SGHRS, CDR2 YFSETQ. Between the trimmed V and J ends, which lost 1 base and 10 bases, there was a span of 14 bases. This CDR3 is CASSLSEAGGAFF. Written as DNA, the CDR3 is TGCGCCAGCAGCTTGAGCGAGGCAGGAGGAGCTTTCTTT.

The sample holds a few counts of this clonotype. This rearrangement joins TRBV29-1 to TRBJ1-2; 8 nucleotides line up with TRBD1. Germline values: CDR1 SQVTM, CDR2 ANQGSEA. CDR3 length: 13 amino acids. The trim removed 5 bases at V and 2 bases at J, leaving 4 bases unmatched. CDR3 sequence: CSVPGQGNYGYTF. Here the CDR3 DNA reads TGCAGCGTTCCCGGACAGGGAAACTATGGCTACACCTTC.

The chain uses TRBV27 and TRBJ2-5; D unclear. CDR1 is MNHEY, CDR2 SMNVEV, per germline (reference sequence). Trimming pared 1 base from V and 0 bases from J, leaving 3 bases between. The CDR3 is 13 amino acids. CDR3 sequence: CASSLWHQETQYF. The CDR3 bases are TGTGCCAGCAGTTTATGGCACCAAGAGACCCAGTACTTC.